These 18 T cell receptor beta chains were all obtained from the same sample, sequenced in a study of blood T cell repertoires in COVID-19. Here immunoSEQ multiplex PCR was the method, and the copy in TCRdb shows in-frame clones only, minus some. The sample carries about 280,000 clones, around 90% recorded once. The sequencing sample was made of peripheral blood. Every receptor here comes from a man in his fifties with acute or convalescent COVID-19.

The chain is built from TRBV30 and TRBJ2-3; tentatively, D is TRBD2 (6 bases). V was pared by 2 bases and J by 9 bases, with 12 bases between. The CDR3 loop spans 12 amino acids. Germline assignment: CDR1 GTSNPN and CDR2 SVGIG (reference sequence). CDR3 protein: CAWSPSAGTQYF. DNA of the CDR3: TGTGCCTGGAGTCCTTCGGCGGGGACGCAGTATTTT. The full variable domain, rest sourced from reference TRBV30 and TRBJ2-3, is SQTIHQWPATLVQPVGSPLSLECTVEGTSNPNLYWYRQAAGRGLQLLFYSVGIGQISSEVPQNLSASRPQDRQFILSSKKLLLSDSGFYLCAWSPSAGTQYFGPGTRLTVL.

The chain is built from TRBV10-1 and TRBJ2-2, with D possibly being TRBD2 (6 bases). There are 13 residues in the CDR3. CDR1 is WNHNN, CDR2 SYGVQD, per germline (reference sequence). Trimming pared 6 bases from V and 5 bases from J, leaving 10 bases between. CDR3 residues: CASSPGVTGELFF. Written as DNA, the CDR3 is TGCGCCAGCAGCCCGGGAGTGACCGGGGAGCTGTTTTTT.

The chain carries TRBV6-5 and TRBJ2-7; D remains ambiguous. This CDR3 contains 14 residues. CDR1 is MNHEY, CDR2 SVGAGI, per germline. V lost 2 bases and J 3 bases, leaving 11 bases between the germline ends. The CDR3 loop reads CASSYGVGLYEQYF. The CDR3 DNA reads as TGTGCCAGCAGTTACGGAGTTGGTCTCTACGAGCAGTACTTC.

This chain joins TRBV7-9 and TRBJ2-6; D gene ambiguous. Germline loops: CDR1 SEHNR, CDR2 FQNEAQ (reference sequence). Trimming cost V 5 bases and J 12 bases, with 8 bases left between them. The CDR3 is 11 residues long. The CDR3 protein is CASSEGGVLTF. The CDR3 DNA is TGTGCCAGCAGCGAAGGCGGCGTCCTGACTTTC.

Only one count was recorded for this clone. The genes are TRBV10-3 and TRBJ2-7, with 9 nucleotides matching TRBD1. V lost 9 bases to trimming and J lost 5 bases; unmatched junction nucleotides: 11. The CDR3 consists of 14 residues. From germline, CDR1 is ENHRY and CDR2 SYGVKD. CDR3 in DNA: TGTGCCATAGCCGGGACAGGGAGGCCAAACGAGCAGTACTTC. Translated: CAIAGTGRPNEQYF.

The table lists this clone with a count of one. This sequence joins TRBV7-9 and TRBJ2-1; 7 nucleotides match TRBD2. The CDR3 has 13 amino acids. The V gene's germline CDR1 is SEHNR and CDR2 FQNEAQ (reference sequence). The V gene end was trimmed by 0 bases and the J gene end by 7 bases; junction bases not matched to a gene: 0. The CDR3 bases are TGTGCCAGCAGCTTAGCCGGGGGGAATGAGCAGTTCTTC. Protein product: CASSLAGGNEQFF.

The CDR3 coding sequence is TGTGCCAGCAGCCGCCATGCCAGCTACGAGCAGTACTTC. Encoded protein: CASSRHASYEQYF. The V call is TRBV7-9, the J call TRBJ2-7, with D unresolved. V shed 5 bases and J shed 3 bases, with 11 bases lying between them. Germline V gives CDR1 SEHNR, CDR2 FQNEAQ (reference sequence). The CDR3 is made up of 13 amino acids. Based on the CDR3 plus reference TRBV7-9 and TRBJ2-7, the full variable domain is DTGVSQNPRHKITKRGQNVTFRCDPISEHNRLYWYRQTLGQGPEFLTYFQNEAQLEKSRLLSDRFSAERPKGSFSTLEIQRTEQGDSAMYLCASSRHASYEQYFGPGTRLTVT.

The J gene is TRBJ2-7, the V gene TRBV18; 8 nucleotides align to TRBD1. Losses at the gene ends were 6 bases for V and 6 bases for J; bases not matched to a gene: 10. Germline loops: CDR1 KGHSH, CDR2 LQKENI. The CDR3 length is 14 residues. CDR3 bases: TGTGCCAGCTCGACCCGGGGACAGGCTTCCGAGCAGTACTTC. It specifies CASSTRGQASEQYF.

The chain employs TRBV29-1 and TRBJ1-2; D gene ambiguous. This CDR3 comprises 11 residues. From germline, CDR1 is SQVTM and CDR2 ANQGSEA. V gave up 8 bases and J gave up 8 bases, with 15 bases separating them. The CDR3 region has the DNA TGCAGCCAATTGGCGGTAGGCGGCTACACCTTC. As protein: CSQLAVGGYTF. Variable domain in full (rest from reference TRBV29-1 and TRBJ1-2): SAVISQKPSRDICQRGTSLTIQCQVDSQVTMMFWYRQQPGQSLTLIATANQGSEATYESGFVIDKFPISRPNLTFSTLTVSNMSPEDSSIYLCSQLAVGGYTFGSGTRLTVV.

The rearrangement joins TRBV3-1 (or the pseudogene TRBV3-2) to TRBJ1-4, with TRBD1 matching over 8 bases. The germline gives CDR1 LGHDT, CDR2 YNNKEL (reference sequence). With 6 bases clipped from V and 4 bases from J, the junction kept 4 bases outside the gene matches. The CDR3 spans 14 residues. CDR3 in amino acids: CASSQQGGNEKLFF. The CDR3 nucleotides are TGTGCCAGCAGTCAACAGGGGGGTAATGAAAAACTGTTTTTT.

The gene calls are TRBV7-8 and TRBJ1-2, with 9 bases fitting TRBD1. Germline V CDR1 and CDR2: SGHVS, FQNEAQ. The CDR3 length is 15 residues. The junction had 7 bases not matched to a gene; V was cut back by 1 base and J by 7 bases. The CDR3 coding sequence is TGTGCCAGCAGCTTAGTACGGGACAGGGATACTGGCTACACCTTC. It translates to CASSLVRDRDTGYTF.

V is TRBV29-1 and J is TRBJ1-3, with 7 bases that match TRBD1. V shed 0 bases and J 1 base; nucleotides not matched to a gene: 3. This CDR3 comprises 15 residues. Germline V gene lookup returns CDR1 SQVTM and CDR2 ANQGSEA. DNA for the CDR3: TGCAGCGTTGAAGAGAACAGGGGTTCTGGAAACACCATATATTTT. As protein: CSVEENRGSGNTIYF.

This clone showed up just a few times. This chain links TRBV5-1 with TRBJ1-4; D perhaps matches TRBD1 (6 bases). CDR3 size: 16 residues. V gave up 4 bases and J gave up 7 bases, with 20 bases separating them. Germline CDR1 SGHRS, CDR2 YFSETQ. In nucleotides, the CDR3 is TGCGCCAGCAGCCAAACCGGGACACCATCGTTTGAAAAACTGTTTTTT. Its protein is CASSQTGTPSFEKLFF.

The V and J genes are TRBV7-9 and TRBJ2-5, with a weak D call TRBD1 (5 bases). V lost 4 bases, J lost 5 bases, and 14 bases lay in between. Germline V gene data show CDR1 as SEHNR and CDR2 as FQNEAQ (reference sequence). The CDR3 contains 14 residues. CDR3 sequence reads: CASSSSQGGETQYF. CDR3 bases: TGTGCCAGCAGCTCCTCTCAGGGTGGGGAGACCCAGTACTTC.

This clone was seen a single time. The chain combines TRBV5-1 with TRBJ1-2; D is unresolved. The CDR3 length is 15 residues. Germline values: CDR1 SGHRS, CDR2 YFSETQ. V gave up 0 bases and J gave up 0 bases, with 9 bases separating them. As DNA, the CDR3 is TGCGCCAGCAGCTTGGCTTCGGGAGCTAACTATGGCTACACCTTC. Encoded protein: CASSLASGANYGYTF.

This chain connects TRBV19 to TRBJ2-5; D may be TRBD2 (5 bases). CDR1 and CDR2 (germline): LNHDA, SQIVND (reference sequence). Trimming left V 10 bases short and J 5 bases short, with 11 bases between. This CDR3 has 11 residues. CDR3 amino acids: CATGPGETQYF. CDR3 nucleotides: TGTGCCACCGGGCCGGGGGAGACCCAGTACTTC.

The rearrangement uses TRBV11-2 and TRBJ2-1, with D perhaps TRBD1 (5 bases). V lost 1 base, J lost 7 bases, and 14 bases lay in between. The CDR3 spans 15 residues. Per the germline V gene, CDR1 is SGHAT and CDR2 is FQNNGV. For the CDR3, the DNA is TGTGCCAGCAGCTTAGCAGGGTTTGAGGAGAATGAGCAGTTCTTC. Protein sequence: CASSLAGFEENEQFF. The whole variable domain, remainder taken from reference TRBV11-2 and TRBJ2-1, is EAGVAQSPRYKIIEKRQSVAFWCNPISGHATLYWYQQILGQGPKLLIQFQNNGVVDDSQLPKDRFSAERLKGVDSTLKIQPAKLEDSAVYLCASSLAGFEENEQFFGPGTRLTVL.

The table lists this clone with a count of one. V is TRBV23-1 and J is TRBJ2-7, with 7 bases identical to TRBD1. TRBV23-1 counts as an open reading frame of uncertain function. With V trimmed by 3 bases and J by 6 bases, 11 bases remained unmatched. This CDR3 comprises 15 residues. The CDR3 DNA reads as TGCGCCAGCAGTCAGGGACAGACCCGCGCTCGCGAGCAGTACTTC. Protein sequence: CASSQGQTRAREQYF.